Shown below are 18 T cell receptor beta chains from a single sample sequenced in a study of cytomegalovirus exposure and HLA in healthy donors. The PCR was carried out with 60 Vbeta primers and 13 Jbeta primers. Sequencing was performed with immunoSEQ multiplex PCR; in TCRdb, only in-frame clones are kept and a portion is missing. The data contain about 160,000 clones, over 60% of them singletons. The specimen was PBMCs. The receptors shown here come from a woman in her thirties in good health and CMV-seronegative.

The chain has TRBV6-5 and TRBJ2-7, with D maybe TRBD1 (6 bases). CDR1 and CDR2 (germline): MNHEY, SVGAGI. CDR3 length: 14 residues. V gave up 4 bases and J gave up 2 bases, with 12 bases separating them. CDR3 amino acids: CASSLQQGTYEQYF. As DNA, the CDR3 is TGTGCCAGCAGTTTACAGCAGGGGACCTACGAGCAGTACTTC.

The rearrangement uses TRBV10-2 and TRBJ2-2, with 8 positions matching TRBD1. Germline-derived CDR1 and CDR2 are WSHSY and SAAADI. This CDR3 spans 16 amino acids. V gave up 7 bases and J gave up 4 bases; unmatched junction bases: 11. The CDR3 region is CASTSREQGGTGELFF. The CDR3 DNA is TGCGCCAGCACCTCCCGGGAACAGGGGGGCACCGGGGAGCTGTTTTTT.

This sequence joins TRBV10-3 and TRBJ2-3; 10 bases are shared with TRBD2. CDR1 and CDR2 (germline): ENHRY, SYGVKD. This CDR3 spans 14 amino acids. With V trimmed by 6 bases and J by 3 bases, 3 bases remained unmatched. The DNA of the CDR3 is TGTGCCATCAGAGGGACTAGCGAAACAGATACGCAGTATTTT. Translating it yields CAIRGTSETDTQYF.

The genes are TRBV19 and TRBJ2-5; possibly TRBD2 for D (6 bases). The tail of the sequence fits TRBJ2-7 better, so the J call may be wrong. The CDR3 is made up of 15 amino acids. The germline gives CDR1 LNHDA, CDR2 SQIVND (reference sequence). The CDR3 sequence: CASSIVPGEGYEQYF. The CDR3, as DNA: TGTGCCAGTAGTATAGTTCCGGGAGAGGGATACGAGCAGTACTTC.

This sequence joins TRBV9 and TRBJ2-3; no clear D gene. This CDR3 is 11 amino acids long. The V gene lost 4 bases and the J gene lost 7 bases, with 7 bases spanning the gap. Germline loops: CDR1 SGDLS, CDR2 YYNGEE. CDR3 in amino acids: CASSQANTQYF. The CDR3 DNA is TGTGCCAGCAGCCAAGCCAATACGCAGTATTTT.

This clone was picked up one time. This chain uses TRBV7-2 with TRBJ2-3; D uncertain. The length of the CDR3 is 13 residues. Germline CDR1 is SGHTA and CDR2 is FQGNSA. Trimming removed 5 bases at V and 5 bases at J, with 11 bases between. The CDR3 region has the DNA TGTGCCAGCAGCCTCAGGCTCCAAGATACGCAGTATTTT. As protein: CASSLRLQDTQYF.

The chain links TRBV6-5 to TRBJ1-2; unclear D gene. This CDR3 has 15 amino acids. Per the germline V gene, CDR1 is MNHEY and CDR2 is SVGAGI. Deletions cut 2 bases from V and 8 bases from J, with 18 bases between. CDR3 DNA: TGTGCCAGCAGTTACGCCAGCCGACAAAGACAAGGCTACACCTTC. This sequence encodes CASSYASRQRQGYTF.

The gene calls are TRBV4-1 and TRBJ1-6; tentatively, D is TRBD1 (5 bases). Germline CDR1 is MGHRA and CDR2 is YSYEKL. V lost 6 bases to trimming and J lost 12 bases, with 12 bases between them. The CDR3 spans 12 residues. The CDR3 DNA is TGCGCCAGCAGAATACCGGGGGGACCCCTCCACTTT. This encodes CASRIPGGPLHF.

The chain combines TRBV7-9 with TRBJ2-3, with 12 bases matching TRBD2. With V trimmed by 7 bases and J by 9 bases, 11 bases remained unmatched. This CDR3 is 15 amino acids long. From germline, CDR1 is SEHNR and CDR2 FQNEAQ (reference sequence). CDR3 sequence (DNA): TGTGCCAGCACCGGGACTAGCGGGTTCACAAGAACGCAGTATTTT. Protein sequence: CASTGTSGFTRTQYF.

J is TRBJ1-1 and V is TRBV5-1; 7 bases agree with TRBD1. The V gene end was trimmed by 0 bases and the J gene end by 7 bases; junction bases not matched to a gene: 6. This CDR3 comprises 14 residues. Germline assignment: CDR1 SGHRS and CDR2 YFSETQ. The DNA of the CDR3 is TGCGCCAGCAGCTTGGCCCCAGGGGGAAGTGAAGCTTTCTTT. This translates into CASSLAPGGSEAFF. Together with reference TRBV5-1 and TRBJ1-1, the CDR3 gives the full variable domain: KAGVTQTPRYLIKTRGQQVTLSCSPISGHRSVSWYQQTPGQGLQFLFEYFSETQRNKGNFPGRFSGRQFSNSRSEMNVSTLELGDSALYLCASSLAPGGSEAFFGQGTRLTVV.

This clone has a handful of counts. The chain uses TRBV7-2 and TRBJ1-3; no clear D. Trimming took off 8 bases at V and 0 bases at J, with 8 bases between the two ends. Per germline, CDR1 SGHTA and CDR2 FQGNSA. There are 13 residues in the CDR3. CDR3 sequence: CASSPNSGNTIYF. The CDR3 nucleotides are TGTGCCAGCTCCCCTAACTCTGGAAACACCATATATTTT.

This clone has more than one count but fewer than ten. CDR3 protein: CASSQDSKGAYEQYF. CDR3 coding DNA: TGCGCCAGCAGCCAAGATAGTAAGGGGGCCTACGAGCAGTACTTC. This chain joins TRBV4-3 and TRBJ2-7; weak D call: TRBD1 (6 bases). The CDR3 consists of 15 residues. Germline V gene lookup returns CDR1 LGHNA and CDR2 YSLEER. V was trimmed by 0 bases and J by 2 bases, leaving 11 bases between them.

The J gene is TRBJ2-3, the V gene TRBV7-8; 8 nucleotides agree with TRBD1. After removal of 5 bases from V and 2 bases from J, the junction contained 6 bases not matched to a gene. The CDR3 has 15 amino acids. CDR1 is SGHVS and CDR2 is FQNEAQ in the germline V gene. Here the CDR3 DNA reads TGTGCCAGCAGCCGATGGACAGGGACCACAGATACGCAGTATTTT. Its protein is CASSRWTGTTDTQYF.

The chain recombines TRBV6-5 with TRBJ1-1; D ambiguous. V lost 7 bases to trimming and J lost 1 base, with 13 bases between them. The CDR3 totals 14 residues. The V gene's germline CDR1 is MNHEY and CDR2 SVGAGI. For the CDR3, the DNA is TGTGCCAGCACCACCCCCGGGAGGAACACTGAAGCTTTCTTT. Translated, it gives CASTTPGRNTEAFF.

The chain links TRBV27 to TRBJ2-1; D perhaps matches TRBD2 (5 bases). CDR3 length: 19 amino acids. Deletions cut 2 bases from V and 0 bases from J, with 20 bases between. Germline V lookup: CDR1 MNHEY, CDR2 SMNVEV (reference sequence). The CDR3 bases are TGTGCCAGCAGTTTAAAAGGCGGGTTTGAGGGCCCCTCCTACAATGAGCAGTTCTTC. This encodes CASSLKGGFEGPSYNEQFF.

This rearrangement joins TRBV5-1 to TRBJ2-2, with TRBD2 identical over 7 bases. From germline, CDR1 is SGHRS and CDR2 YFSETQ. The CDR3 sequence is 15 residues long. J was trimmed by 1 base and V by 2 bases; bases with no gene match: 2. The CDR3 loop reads CASSFSSGNTGELFF. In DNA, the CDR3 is TGCGCCAGCAGCTTCTCTAGCGGGAACACCGGGGAGCTGTTTTTT. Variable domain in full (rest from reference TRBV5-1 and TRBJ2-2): KAGVTQTPRYLIKTRGQQVTLSCSPISGHRSVSWYQQTPGQGLQFLFEYFSETQRNKGNFPGRFSGRQFSNSRSEMNVSTLELGDSALYLCASSFSSGNTGELFFGEGSRLTVL.

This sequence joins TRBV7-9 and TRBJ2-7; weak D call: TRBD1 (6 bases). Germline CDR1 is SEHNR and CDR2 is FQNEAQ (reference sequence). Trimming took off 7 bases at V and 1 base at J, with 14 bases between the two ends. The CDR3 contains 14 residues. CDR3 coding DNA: TGTGCCAGCACCCTCCGAGGGGGATCCTACGAGCAGTACTTC. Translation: CASTLRGGSYEQYF.

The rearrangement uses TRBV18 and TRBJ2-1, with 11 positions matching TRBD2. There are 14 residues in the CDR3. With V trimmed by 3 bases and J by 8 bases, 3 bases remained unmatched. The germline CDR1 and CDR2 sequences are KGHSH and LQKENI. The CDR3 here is CASSPSGRADEQFF. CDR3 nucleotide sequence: TGTGCCAGCTCACCTAGCGGGAGGGCCGATGAGCAGTTCTTC.